This T cell receptor beta chain was captured in a study of shared clonotypes between healthy human individuals. Study-wide background: Serving as donors were two women and a few men, whose ages spanned 18 to 49. Whole-study findings and limits: The generation probabilities recorded for non-shared clonotypes fell below those of clonotypes shared by all four donors. Memory subsets had estimated richness that was generally smaller than that of naive subsets.

A word on this clone: Its antigen is not identified.

Execution of the assay was at deep level. Here immunoSEQ multiplex PCR was the method, and the copy in TCRdb shows in-frame clones only, minus some. The sample has about 2.3 million clones, just under 95% seen once. Germline CDR1 is SGHVS and CDR2 is FQNEAQ. V dropped 5 bases and J dropped 3; count of bases not matched to a gene: 8. The CDR3 loop spans 15 amino acids. This clonotype originated in a young man in good health. Some clones in this sample may be carry-over from other donors' samples. The chain recombines TRBV7-8 with TRBJ2-7, with TRBD1 matching over 9 bases. The specimen sequenced was naive CD4+ T cells from PBMCs. Subset here: CD45RA+ positively selected. This chain's CDR3 is CASSPNRGPYYEQYF. The CDR3 region has the DNA TGTGCCAGCAGCCCTAACAGGGGGCCCTACTACGAGCAGTACTTC.